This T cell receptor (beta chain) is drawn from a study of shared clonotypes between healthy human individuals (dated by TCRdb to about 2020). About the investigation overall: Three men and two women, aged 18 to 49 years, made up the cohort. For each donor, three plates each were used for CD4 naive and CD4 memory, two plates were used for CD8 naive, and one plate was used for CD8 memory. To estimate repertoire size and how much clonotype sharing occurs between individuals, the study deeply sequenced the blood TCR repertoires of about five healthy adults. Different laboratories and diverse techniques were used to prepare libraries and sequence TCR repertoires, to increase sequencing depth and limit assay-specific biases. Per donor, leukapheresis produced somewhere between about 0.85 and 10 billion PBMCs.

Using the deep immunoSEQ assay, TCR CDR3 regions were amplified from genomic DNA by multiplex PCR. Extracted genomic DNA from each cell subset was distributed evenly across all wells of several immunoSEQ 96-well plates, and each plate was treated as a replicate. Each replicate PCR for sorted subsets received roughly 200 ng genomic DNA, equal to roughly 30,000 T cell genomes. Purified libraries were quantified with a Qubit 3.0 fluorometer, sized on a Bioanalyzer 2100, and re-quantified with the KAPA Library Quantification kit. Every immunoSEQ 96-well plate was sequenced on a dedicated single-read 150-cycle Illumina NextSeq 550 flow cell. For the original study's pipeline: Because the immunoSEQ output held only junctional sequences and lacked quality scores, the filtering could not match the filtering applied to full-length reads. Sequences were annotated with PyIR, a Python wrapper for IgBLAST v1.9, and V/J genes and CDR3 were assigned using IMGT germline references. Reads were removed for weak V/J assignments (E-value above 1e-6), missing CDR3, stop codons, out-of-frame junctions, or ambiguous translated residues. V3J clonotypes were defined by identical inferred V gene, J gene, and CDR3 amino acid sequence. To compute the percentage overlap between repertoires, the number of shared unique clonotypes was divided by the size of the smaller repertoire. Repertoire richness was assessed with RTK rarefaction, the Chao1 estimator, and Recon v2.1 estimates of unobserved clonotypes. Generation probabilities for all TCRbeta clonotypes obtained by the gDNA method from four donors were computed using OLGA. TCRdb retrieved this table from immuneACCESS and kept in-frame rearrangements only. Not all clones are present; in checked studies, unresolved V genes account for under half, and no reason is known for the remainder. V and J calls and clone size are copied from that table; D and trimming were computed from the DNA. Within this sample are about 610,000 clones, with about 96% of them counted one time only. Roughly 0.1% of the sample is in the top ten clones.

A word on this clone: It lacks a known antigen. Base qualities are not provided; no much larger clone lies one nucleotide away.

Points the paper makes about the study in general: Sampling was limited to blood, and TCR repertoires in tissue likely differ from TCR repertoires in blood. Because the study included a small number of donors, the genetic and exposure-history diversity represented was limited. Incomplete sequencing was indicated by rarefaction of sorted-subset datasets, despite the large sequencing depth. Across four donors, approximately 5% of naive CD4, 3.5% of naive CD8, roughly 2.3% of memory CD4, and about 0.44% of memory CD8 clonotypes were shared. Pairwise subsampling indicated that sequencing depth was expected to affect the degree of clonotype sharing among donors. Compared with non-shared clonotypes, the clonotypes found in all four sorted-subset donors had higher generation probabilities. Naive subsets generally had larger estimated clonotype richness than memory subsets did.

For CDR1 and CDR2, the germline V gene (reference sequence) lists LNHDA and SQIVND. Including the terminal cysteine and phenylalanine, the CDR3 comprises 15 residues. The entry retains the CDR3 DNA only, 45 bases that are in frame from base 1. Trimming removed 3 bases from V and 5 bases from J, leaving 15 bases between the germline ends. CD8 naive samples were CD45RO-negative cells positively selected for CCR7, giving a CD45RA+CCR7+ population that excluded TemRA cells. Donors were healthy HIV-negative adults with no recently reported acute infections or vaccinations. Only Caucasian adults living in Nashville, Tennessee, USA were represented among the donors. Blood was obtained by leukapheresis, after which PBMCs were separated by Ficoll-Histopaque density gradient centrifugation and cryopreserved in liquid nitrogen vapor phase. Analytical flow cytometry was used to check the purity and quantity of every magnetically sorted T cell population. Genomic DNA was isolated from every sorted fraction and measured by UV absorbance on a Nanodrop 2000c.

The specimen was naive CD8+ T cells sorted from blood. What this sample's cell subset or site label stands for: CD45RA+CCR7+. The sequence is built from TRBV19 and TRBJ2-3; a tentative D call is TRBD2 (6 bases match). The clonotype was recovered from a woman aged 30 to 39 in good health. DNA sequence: TGTGCCAGTAGTATTGTACAGGCCGGGGGAGATACGCAGTATTTT. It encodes CASSIVQAGGDTQYF.